This T cell receptor beta chain was obtained from a study of CXCR3-negative and CXCR3-positive naive CD8 T cells. General study findings and limits: CXCR3-expressing naive cells carried TRB CDR3s more hydrophobic than those of CXCR3-negative naive cells.

Germline-derived CDR1 and CDR2 are SGHTA and FQGNSA. The CDR3 is 14 amino acids. Each TRB cDNA library was prepared by 5' RACE (with UMI labels). TCRdb re-called the 5' RACE reads, yielding one record per CDR3 amino acid sequence without DNA. Its table records under 75,000 distinct CDR3 sequences. Details on this clonotype: Its antigen is not identified.

The sample was naive CXCR3+ CD8+ T cells from blood. Subset defined: CD45RO-CCR7+CD27+CD95- naive CD8+ T cells expressing CXCR3 (TNR3+). The chain couples TRBV7-2 to TRBJ2-1; the D call from TCRdb, TRBD2, cannot be confirmed without DNA. The receptor was isolated from a human donor in good health. Some clones in this sample may be carry-over from other donors' samples. This CDR3 reads CASSLGLAGGEQFF.